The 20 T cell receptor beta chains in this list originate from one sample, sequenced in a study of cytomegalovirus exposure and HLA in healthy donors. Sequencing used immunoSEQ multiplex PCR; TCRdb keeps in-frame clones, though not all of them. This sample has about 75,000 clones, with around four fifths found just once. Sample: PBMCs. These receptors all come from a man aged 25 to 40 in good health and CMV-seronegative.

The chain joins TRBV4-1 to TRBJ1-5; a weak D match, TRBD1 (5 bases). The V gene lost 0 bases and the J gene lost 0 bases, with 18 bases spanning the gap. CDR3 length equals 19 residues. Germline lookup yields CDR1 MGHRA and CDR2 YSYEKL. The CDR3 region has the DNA TGCGCCAGCAGCCAAGATAAGGGGAAGCTAGGGTATAGCAATCAGCCCCAGCATTTT. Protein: CASSQDKGKLGYSNQPQHF.

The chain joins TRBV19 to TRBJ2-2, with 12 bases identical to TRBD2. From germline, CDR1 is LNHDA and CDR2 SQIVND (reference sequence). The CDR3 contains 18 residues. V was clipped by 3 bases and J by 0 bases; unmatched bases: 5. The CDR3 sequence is CASSIVLAGGPNTGELFF. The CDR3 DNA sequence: TGTGCCAGTAGTATCGTACTAGCGGGAGGACCGAACACCGGGGAGCTGTTTTTT. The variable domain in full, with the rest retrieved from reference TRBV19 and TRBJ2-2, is DGGITQSPKYLFRKEGQNVTLSCEQNLNHDAMYWYRQDPGQGLRLIYYSQIVNDFQKGDIAEGYSVSREKKESFPLTVTSAQKNPTAFYLCASSIVLAGGPNTGELFFGEGSRLTVL.

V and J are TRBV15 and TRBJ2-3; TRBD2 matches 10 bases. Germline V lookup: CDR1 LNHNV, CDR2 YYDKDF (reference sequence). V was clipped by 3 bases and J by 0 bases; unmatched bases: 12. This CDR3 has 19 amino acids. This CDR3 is CATSSTSGTPRSSTDTQYF. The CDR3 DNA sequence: TGTGCCACCAGCAGTACTAGCGGGACACCTCGATCTAGCACAGATACGCAGTATTTT.

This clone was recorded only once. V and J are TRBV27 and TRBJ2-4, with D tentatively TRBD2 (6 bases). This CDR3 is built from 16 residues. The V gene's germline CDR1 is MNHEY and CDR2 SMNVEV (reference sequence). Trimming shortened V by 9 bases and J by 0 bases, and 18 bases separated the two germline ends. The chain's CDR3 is CARTSDYRLAKNIQYF. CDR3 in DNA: TGTGCCAGAACTTCGGACTACCGGCTAGCCAAAAACATTCAGTACTTC.

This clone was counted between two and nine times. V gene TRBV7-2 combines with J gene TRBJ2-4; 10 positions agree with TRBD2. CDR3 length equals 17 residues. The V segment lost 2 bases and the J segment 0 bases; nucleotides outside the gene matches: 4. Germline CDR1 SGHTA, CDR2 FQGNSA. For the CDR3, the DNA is TGTGCCAGCAGCTTAAGGACTAGCGGAGTAGCCAAAAACATTCAGTACTTC. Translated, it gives CASSLRTSGVAKNIQYF.

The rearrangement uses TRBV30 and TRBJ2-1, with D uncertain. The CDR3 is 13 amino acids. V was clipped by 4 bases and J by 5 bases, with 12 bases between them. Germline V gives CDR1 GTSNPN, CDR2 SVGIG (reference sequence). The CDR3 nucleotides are TGTGCCTGGATGGTCGGTTTTAACAATGAGCAGTTCTTC. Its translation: CAWMVGFNNEQFF.

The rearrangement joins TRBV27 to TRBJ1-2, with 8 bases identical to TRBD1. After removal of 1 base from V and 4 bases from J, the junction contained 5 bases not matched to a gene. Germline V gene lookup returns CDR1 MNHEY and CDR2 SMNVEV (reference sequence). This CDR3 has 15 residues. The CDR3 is CASSLYDRGLYGYTF. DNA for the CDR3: TGTGCCAGCAGTTTATACGACAGGGGCCTCTATGGCTACACCTTC.

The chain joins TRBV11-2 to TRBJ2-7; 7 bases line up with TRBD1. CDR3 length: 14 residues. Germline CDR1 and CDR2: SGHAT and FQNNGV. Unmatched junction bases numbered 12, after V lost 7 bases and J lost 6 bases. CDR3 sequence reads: CASTRRQGVGEQYF. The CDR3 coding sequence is TGTGCCAGCACCCGACGGCAGGGGGTTGGCGAGCAGTACTTC.

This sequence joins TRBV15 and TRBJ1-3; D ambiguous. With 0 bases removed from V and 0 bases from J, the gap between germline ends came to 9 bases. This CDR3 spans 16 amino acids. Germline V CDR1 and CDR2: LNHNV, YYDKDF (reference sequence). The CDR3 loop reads CATSRDAGSSGNTIYF. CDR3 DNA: TGTGCCACCAGCAGAGACGCAGGAAGCTCTGGAAACACCATATATTTT.

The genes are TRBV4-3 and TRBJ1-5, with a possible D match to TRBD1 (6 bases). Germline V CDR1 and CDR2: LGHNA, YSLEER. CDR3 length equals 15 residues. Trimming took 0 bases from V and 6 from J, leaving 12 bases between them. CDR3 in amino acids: CASSQDQGPSQPQHF. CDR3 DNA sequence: TGCGCCAGCAGCCAAGATCAGGGGCCGTCTCAGCCCCAGCATTTT.

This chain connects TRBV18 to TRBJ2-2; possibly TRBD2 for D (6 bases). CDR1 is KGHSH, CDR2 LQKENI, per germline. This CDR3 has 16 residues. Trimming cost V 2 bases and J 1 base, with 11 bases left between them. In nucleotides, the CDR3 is TGTGCCAGCTCACCAAGTAGCGGAGGGAACACCGGGGAGCTGTTTTTT. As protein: CASSPSSGGNTGELFF.

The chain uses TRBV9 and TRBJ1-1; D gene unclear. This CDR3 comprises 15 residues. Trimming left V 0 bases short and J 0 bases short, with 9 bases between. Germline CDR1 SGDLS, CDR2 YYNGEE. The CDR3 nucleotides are TGTGCCAGCAGCGTAGGGGCTTTTCTGAACACTGAAGCTTTCTTT. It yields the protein CASSVGAFLNTEAFF.

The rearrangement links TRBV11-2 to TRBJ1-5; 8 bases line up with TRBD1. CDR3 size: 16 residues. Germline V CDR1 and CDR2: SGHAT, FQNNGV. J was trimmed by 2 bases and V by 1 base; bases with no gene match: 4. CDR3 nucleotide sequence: TGTGCCAGCAGCTTAGGTACGACAGGGGGCAATCAGCCCCAGCATTTT. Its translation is CASSLGTTGGNQPQHF.

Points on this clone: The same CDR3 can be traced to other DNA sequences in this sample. The CDR3 sequence: CAWSVLREKLFF. The CDR3 bases are TGTGCCTGGAGTGTACTACGAGAAAAACTGTTTTTT. V gene TRBV30 combines with J gene TRBJ1-4; D is unclear. V was clipped by 0 bases and J by 8 bases, with 7 bases between them. The germline V gene has CDR1 GTSNPN and CDR2 SVGIG (reference sequence). This CDR3 region has 12 residues.

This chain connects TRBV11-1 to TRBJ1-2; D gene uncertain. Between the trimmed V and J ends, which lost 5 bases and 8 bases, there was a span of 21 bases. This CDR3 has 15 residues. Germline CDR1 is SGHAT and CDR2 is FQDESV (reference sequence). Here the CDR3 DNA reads TGTGCCAGCAGCGTTGGAGGACGGAACCCAACGGGCTACACCTTC. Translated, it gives CASSVGGRNPTGYTF.

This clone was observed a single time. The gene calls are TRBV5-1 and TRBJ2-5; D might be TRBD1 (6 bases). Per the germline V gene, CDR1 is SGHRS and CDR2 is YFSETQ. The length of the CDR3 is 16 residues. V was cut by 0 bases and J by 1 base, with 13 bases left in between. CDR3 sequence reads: CASSLEGGRLQETQYF. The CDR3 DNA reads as TGCGCCAGCAGCTTGGAAGGGGGAAGACTCCAAGAGACCCAGTACTTC.

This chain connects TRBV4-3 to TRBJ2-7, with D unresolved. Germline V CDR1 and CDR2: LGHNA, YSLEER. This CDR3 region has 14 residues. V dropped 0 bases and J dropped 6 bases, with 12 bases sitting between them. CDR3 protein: CASSQDRFYGEQYF. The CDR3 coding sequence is TGCGCCAGCAGCCAAGATCGGTTTTACGGCGAGCAGTACTTC.

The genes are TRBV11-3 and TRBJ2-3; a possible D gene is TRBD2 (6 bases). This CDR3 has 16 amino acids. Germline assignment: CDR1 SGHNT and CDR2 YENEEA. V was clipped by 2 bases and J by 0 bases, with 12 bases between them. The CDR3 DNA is TGTGCCAGCAGCTTATATGTTAGCGGTAGCACAGATACGCAGTATTTT. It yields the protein CASSLYVSGSTDTQYF. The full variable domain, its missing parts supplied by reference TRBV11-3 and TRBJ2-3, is EAGVVQSPRYKIIEKKQPVAFWCNPISGHNTLYWYLQNLGQGPELLIRYENEEAVDDSQLPKDRFSAERLKGVDSTLKIQPAELGDSAVYLCASSLYVSGSTDTQYFGPGTRLTVL.

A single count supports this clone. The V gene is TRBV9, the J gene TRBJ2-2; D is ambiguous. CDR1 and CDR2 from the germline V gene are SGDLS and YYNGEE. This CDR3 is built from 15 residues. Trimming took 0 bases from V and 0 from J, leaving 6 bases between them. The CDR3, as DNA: TGTGCCAGCAGCGTAGGCCTACCGAACACCGGGGAGCTGTTTTTT. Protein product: CASSVGLPNTGELFF.

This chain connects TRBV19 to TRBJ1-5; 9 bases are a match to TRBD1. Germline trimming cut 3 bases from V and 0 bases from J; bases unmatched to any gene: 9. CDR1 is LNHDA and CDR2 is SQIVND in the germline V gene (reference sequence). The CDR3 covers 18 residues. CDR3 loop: CASSMNIDRGGSNQPQHF. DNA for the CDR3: TGTGCCAGTAGTATGAATATTGACAGGGGGGGTAGCAATCAGCCCCAGCATTTT.